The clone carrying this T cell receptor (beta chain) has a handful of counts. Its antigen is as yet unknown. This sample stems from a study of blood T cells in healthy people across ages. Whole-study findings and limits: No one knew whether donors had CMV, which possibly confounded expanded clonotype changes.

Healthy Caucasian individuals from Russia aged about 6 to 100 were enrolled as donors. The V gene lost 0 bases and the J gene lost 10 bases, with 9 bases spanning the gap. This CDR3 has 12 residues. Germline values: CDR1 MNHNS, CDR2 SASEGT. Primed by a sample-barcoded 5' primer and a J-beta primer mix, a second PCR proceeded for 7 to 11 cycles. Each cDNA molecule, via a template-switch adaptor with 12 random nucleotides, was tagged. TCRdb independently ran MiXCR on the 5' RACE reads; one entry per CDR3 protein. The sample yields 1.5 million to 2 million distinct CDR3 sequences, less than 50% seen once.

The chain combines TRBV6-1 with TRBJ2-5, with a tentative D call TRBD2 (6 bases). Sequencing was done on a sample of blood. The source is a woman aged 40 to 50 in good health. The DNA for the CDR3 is TGTGCCAGCAGTGAAGCGCCGGGGGACCAGTACTTC. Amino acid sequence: CASSEAPGDQYF.